This paragraph reports one T cell receptor beta chain. Its matching antigen is unknown. This sequence may be a read error, since a much larger clone differs from it by one base. These data belong to a study of T-cell reconstitution after alpha-beta-depleted transplantation in children. V shed 0 bases and J shed 1 base, with 7 bases lying between them. The germline gives CDR1 MNHEY, CDR2 SMNVEV (reference sequence). This CDR3 is 14 amino acids long. Study results and limitations: At around two months after transplant, the alpha-beta T cells were reportedly derived from several hundred expanded clones that came from non-depleted graft cells. The study traced high day-60 TCRbeta diversity in some patients to surviving recipient T cells and thymic progenitors. It was newly produced T cells that mostly accounted for T-cell counts and diversity one year after transplant.

TCRbeta library construction was performed incorporating unique molecular identifiers. TCRdb re-derived calls from the PCR reads in MiXCR, one entry per CDR3 protein. The top ten hold approximately 0.8% of the sample, which has around 670,000 distinct CDR3 sequences, under 15% seen once. The receptor's source is a girl between 2 and 10 years old with congenital amegakaryocytic thrombocytopenia, due to receive a stem cell transplant. This sequence joins TRBV27 and TRBJ2-7, with D possibly matching TRBD1 (6 bases). The starting material was PBMCs, obtained before TCRalphabeta/CD19-depleted stem cell transplant. The chain's CDR3 is CASSLSDSSYEQYF. CDR3 in DNA: TGTGCCAGCAGTTTATCGGACAGTTCCTACGAGCAGTACTTC.